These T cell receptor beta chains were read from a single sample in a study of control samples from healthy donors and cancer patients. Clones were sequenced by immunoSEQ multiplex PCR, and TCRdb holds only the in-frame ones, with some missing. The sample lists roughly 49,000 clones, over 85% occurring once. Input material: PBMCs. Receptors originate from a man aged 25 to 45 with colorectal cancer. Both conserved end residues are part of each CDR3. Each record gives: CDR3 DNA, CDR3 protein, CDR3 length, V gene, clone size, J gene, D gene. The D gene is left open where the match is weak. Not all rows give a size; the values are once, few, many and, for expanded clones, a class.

DNA: TGTGCCAGTAGTATCCAAAACATTCAGTACTTC
CDR3: CASSIQNIQYF
length: 11
V: TRBV19
size: NA
J: TRBJ2-4
D: NA

DNA: TGTGCCAGTAGTCCGTTACTCGGGACAACCGACAATGAGCAGTTCTTC
CDR3: CASSPLLGTTDNEQFF
length: 16
V: TRBV19
size: NA
J: TRBJ2-1
D: NA

DNA: TGTGCCAGCAGCTTAGTGTTTGGGGGGGATAATGAAAAACTGTTTTTT
CDR3: CASSLVFGGDNEKLFF
length: 16
V: TRBV11-2
size: few
J: TRBJ1-4
D: NA

DNA: TGTGCCAGTAGTATGAATGGATGGGAGGGAGGTGAGGTAGCGGACACCGGGGAGCTGTTTTTT
CDR3: CASSMNGWEGGEVADTGELFF
length: 21
V: TRBV19
size: NA
J: TRBJ2-2
D: TRBD2

DNA: TGTGCCAGCAGTCGAGGAGACAGGATCTATGGCTACACCTTC
CDR3: CASSRGDRIYGYTF
length: 14
V: TRBV3-1/TRBV3-2
size: few
J: TRBJ1-2
D: NA

DNA: TGTGCCAGCAGCTTAGCCGCCCGGAACGGGGAGCTGTTTTTT
CDR3: CASSLAARNGELFF
length: 14
V: TRBV7-2
size: once
J: TRBJ2-2
D: NA

DNA: TGTGCCAGCAGCTTGGTAGGGGCGACCGGGGAGCTGTTTTTT
CDR3: CASSLVGATGELFF
length: 14
V: TRBV5-4
size: NA
J: TRBJ2-2
D: NA

DNA: TGCAGTGCTAGTCAGGCCCAGGGGGAGACCCAGTACTTC
CDR3: CSASQAQGETQYF
length: 13
V: TRBV20-1
size: NA
J: TRBJ2-5
D: NA

DNA: TGTGCCAGTAGTCTTATGACAGGGGCAGCGGGTCAGCCCCAGCATTTT
CDR3: CASSLMTGAAGQPQHF
length: 16
V: TRBV19
size: NA
J: TRBJ1-5
D: TRBD1

DNA: TGTGCCAGCTCACCATCCGGGACAGCGAACACTGAAGCTTTCTTT
CDR3: CASSPSGTANTEAFF
length: 15
V: TRBV18
size: few
J: TRBJ1-1
D: TRBD1

DNA: TGTGCCACCAGTGATTGGAACAGGGTCTATGGCTACACCTTC
CDR3: CATSDWNRVYGYTF
length: 14
V: TRBV24-1
size: NA
J: TRBJ1-2
D: NA

DNA: TGTGCCAGCAGTTCCCTCGTTGCGGGGGGTTACAATGAGCAGTTCTTC
CDR3: CASSSLVAGGYNEQFF
length: 16
V: TRBV6-2/TRBV6-3
size: NA
J: TRBJ2-1
D: TRBD2

DNA: TGCAGCGTTGGGGGGAATGAGCAGTTCTTC
CDR3: CSVGGNEQFF
length: 10
V: TRBV29-1
size: NA
J: TRBJ2-1
D: NA

DNA: TGTGCTAGTGGTTTGGTACTGGGGGTCCGCGGTGGGGCCAACGTCCTGACTTTC
CDR3: CASGLVLGVRGGANVLTF
length: 18
V: TRBV12-5
size: NA
J: TRBJ2-6
D: NA

DNA: TGTGCCAGCAGCTTCTCTCCGGGACAGGGGGTAGGGACTGAAGCTTTCTTT
CDR3: CASSFSPGQGVGTEAFF
length: 17
V: TRBV11-2
size: NA
J: TRBJ1-1
D: TRBD1

DNA: TGTGCCAGCAGTCCCCCGGGGGATCGTATGTTCTTC
CDR3: CASSPPGDRMFF
length: 12
V: TRBV6-6
size: NA
J: TRBJ2-1
D: NA

DNA: TGTGCCAGCAGCCTGACGATAGGGACAGTGAATGAAAAACTGTTTTTT
CDR3: CASSLTIGTVNEKLFF
length: 16
V: TRBV7-9
size: NA
J: TRBJ1-4
D: TRBD1

DNA: TGTGCCAGCAGTCATGGGACAGTACATTATGGCTACACCTTC
CDR3: CASSHGTVHYGYTF
length: 14
V: TRBV7-2
size: NA
J: TRBJ1-2
D: TRBD1

DNA: TGTGCCAGCAGCTCATCCGGCGGGGGAGGTCGGACTGAAGCTTTCTTT
CDR3: CASSSSGGGGRTEAFF
length: 16
V: TRBV7-9
size: NA
J: TRBJ1-1
D: NA

DNA: TGTGCCAGCAGTTCCCGACAGGTCCTCGAGCAGTACTTC
CDR3: CASSSRQVLEQYF
length: 13
V: TRBV6-5
size: NA
J: TRBJ2-7
D: NA

DNA: TGTGCTAGCAGCCCTCTGAGCGGGGGGGCCGGCCCAGATACGCAGTATTTT
CDR3: CASSPLSGGAGPDTQYF
length: 17
V: TRBV7-7
size: once
J: TRBJ2-3
D: TRBD2

DNA: TGCGCCAGCAGCCCAGCATCGGGGGGAGCCGGGGAGCTGTTTTTT
CDR3: CASSPASGGAGELFF
length: 15
V: TRBV5-1
size: NA
J: TRBJ2-2
D: TRBD2

DNA: TGTGCCAGCATCCGACTAGCGGGGAGCCGAGATACGCAGTATTTT
CDR3: CASIRLAGSRDTQYF
length: 15
V: TRBV2
size: NA
J: TRBJ2-3
D: TRBD2

DNA: TGTGCCAGCAGCCCAAGAGGTGGGGGAAACACAGATACGCAGTATTTT
CDR3: CASSPRGGGNTDTQYF
length: 16
V: TRBV9
size: NA
J: TRBJ2-3
D: NA

DNA: TGCGCCAGCAGCCAAGACCCCACAGTGCTATATGGCTACACCTTC
CDR3: CASSQDPTVLYGYTF
length: 15
V: TRBV4-3
size: NA
J: TRBJ1-2
D: NA

DNA: TGCGCCAGCAGCGCGAATACAGGGAACACTGAAGCTTTCTTT
CDR3: CASSANTGNTEAFF
length: 14
V: TRBV5-1
size: few
J: TRBJ1-1
D: NA

DNA: TGTGCCAGCAGGGGACAGGGGACCTACAATGAGCAGTTCTTC
CDR3: CASRGQGTYNEQFF
length: 14
V: TRBV27
size: NA
J: TRBJ2-1
D: TRBD1

DNA: TGCAGCGTGCCGGCGACTAGCGGGGGCCCTCTGGATACGCAGTATTTT
CDR3: CSVPATSGGPLDTQYF
length: 16
V: TRBV29-1
size: NA
J: TRBJ2-3
D: TRBD2

DNA: TGTGCCAGCAGCTTAGACCCTTCGAACACCGGGGAGCTGTTTTTT
CDR3: CASSLDPSNTGELFF
length: 15
V: TRBV7-9
size: NA
J: TRBJ2-2
D: NA

DNA: TGTGCCTGGAGTGTAAAGGGGGCCTATGGCTACACCTTC
CDR3: CAWSVKGAYGYTF
length: 13
V: TRBV30
size: NA
J: TRBJ1-2
D: TRBD1

DNA: TGTGCCACAAAAGGGGGTTGGACTGAAGCTTTCTTT
CDR3: CATKGGWTEAFF
length: 12
V: TRBV19
size: NA
J: TRBJ1-1
D: NA

DNA: TGCGCCAGCAGCTTGGGGGACAGGCGGGACACTGAAGCTTTCTTT
CDR3: CASSLGDRRDTEAFF
length: 15
V: TRBV5-1
size: NA
J: TRBJ1-1
D: TRBD1

DNA: TGTGCCAGCAGTTTATCGACGGGGGAACAGCCCCATTACAATGAGCAGTTCTTC
CDR3: CASSLSTGEQPHYNEQFF
length: 18
V: TRBV27
size: NA
J: TRBJ2-1
D: NA

DNA: TGTGCCAGCAGCTTGGCCGGGGCAGATAATTCACCCCTCCACTTT
CDR3: CASSLAGADNSPLHF
length: 15
V: TRBV5-5
size: NA
J: TRBJ1-6
D: NA

DNA: TGTGCCAGTAGTATAGAACAGGGAGCTGGGGATCAGCCCCAGCATTTT
CDR3: CASSIEQGAGDQPQHF
length: 16
V: TRBV19
size: NA
J: TRBJ1-5
D: NA

DNA: TGTGCCAGCAGCCACAGGGGGGGCAATCAGCCCCAGCATTTT
CDR3: CASSHRGGNQPQHF
length: 14
V: TRBV3-1/TRBV3-2
size: NA
J: TRBJ1-5
D: TRBD1

DNA: TGTGCCAGCAGCTTAGGGGGACAGGGGGCGCGGAGCTATGGCTACACCTTC
CDR3: CASSLGGQGARSYGYTF
length: 17
V: TRBV7-9
size: NA
J: TRBJ1-2
D: TRBD1

DNA: TGTGCCAGTAGCCTGGGGGGGGGCAACACTGAAGCTTTCTTT
CDR3: CASSLGGGNTEAFF
length: 14
V: TRBV19
size: NA
J: TRBJ1-1
D: NA

DNA: TGTGCCACCTCCGAGGGGTACAGTGAGCAGTTCTTC
CDR3: CATSEGYSEQFF
length: 12
V: TRBV12-3/TRBV12-4
size: NA
J: TRBJ2-1
D: NA

DNA: TGTGCCAGCAGCCAAGTATCGGCAGGTGCTTTATACACCTTC
CDR3: CASSQVSAGALYTF
length: 14
V: TRBV4-2
size: NA
J: TRBJ1-2
D: NA

DNA: TGTGCCAGCAGTTCCACGGTTAACTATGGCTACACCTTC
CDR3: CASSSTVNYGYTF
length: 13
V: TRBV12-3/TRBV12-4
size: NA
J: TRBJ1-2
D: NA

DNA: TGTGCCCGCAGCCCGGGGGGACTAGCGGGGGGGCCTGATGGCACAGATACGCAGTATTTT
CDR3: CARSPGGLAGGPDGTDTQYF
length: 20
V: TRBV5-4
size: NA
J: TRBJ2-3
D: TRBD2

DNA: TGTGCCAGCAGCTTTGGGGACAGGGGAACCGGGGAGCTGTTTTTT
CDR3: CASSFGDRGTGELFF
length: 15
V: TRBV7-2
size: NA
J: TRBJ2-2
D: TRBD1

DNA: TGTGCCAGCAGCATGACAGGGACCCTTCAGCCCCAGCATTTT
CDR3: CASSMTGTLQPQHF
length: 14
V: TRBV7-2
size: NA
J: TRBJ1-5
D: TRBD1

DNA: TGTGCCAGTAGAATGGACAGGGGTCAGCCTCAGCATTTT
CDR3: CASRMDRGQPQHF
length: 13
V: TRBV19
size: NA
J: TRBJ1-5
D: TRBD1

DNA: TGTGCCAGCAGTTACATGGGGGAAGGAGAGACCCAGTACTTC
CDR3: CASSYMGEGETQYF
length: 14
V: TRBV6-2/TRBV6-3
size: NA
J: TRBJ2-5
D: NA

DNA: TGTGCCAGCAGCTTAGATTTCCTAGCCCCTGAGCAGTTCTTC
CDR3: CASSLDFLAPEQFF
length: 14
V: TRBV11-2
size: NA
J: TRBJ2-1
D: NA

DNA: TGTGCCAGCAGCTTGGGTGGTATCTCCTACGAGCAGTACTTC
CDR3: CASSLGGISYEQYF
length: 14
V: TRBV5-4
size: NA
J: TRBJ2-7
D: NA

DNA: TGTGCCAGCAGCCAAACAGGGGATTCACCCCTCCACTTT
CDR3: CASSQTGDSPLHF
length: 13
V: TRBV7-2
size: NA
J: TRBJ1-6
D: TRBD1

DNA: TGCGCCAGCAGCTTGGGATCCAACACTGAAGCTTTCTTT
CDR3: CASSLGSNTEAFF
length: 13
V: TRBV5-1
size: NA
J: TRBJ1-1
D: NA